This T cell receptor beta chain was found in a study of cytomegalovirus exposure and HLA in healthy donors. Findings of the study overall: Three chains linked to CMV were shown in vitro to be specific for CMV antigens. There were 150 to 200 TCR beta chains listed as cytomegalovirus-associated.

The CDR3 runs to 13 residues. Germline CDR1 reads KGHSH; CDR2 reads LQKENI. Trimming left V 3 bases short and J 6 bases short, with 10 bases between. Sequencing was performed with immunoSEQ multiplex PCR; in TCRdb, only in-frame clones are kept and a portion is missing. Of around 200,000 clones listed, about 80% are singletons. As to this clone: Its cognate antigen is unknown.

The donors were members of the validation cohort, which comprised 120 subjects and was separate from the first cohort of roughly 700 subjects. Material: PBMCs. This TCR derives from a woman younger than 30 in good health and CMV-seropositive. The V and J genes are TRBV18 and TRBJ2-3, with D possibly being TRBD1 (6 bases). In DNA form, the CDR3 reads TGTGCCAGCTCACCTAACAGGGATGATACGCAGTATTTT. Translation gives CASSPNRDDTQYF. Based on the CDR3 plus reference TRBV18 and TRBJ2-3, the full variable domain is NAGVMQNPRHLVRRRGQEARLRCSPMKGHSHVYWYRQLPEEGLKFMVYLQKENIIDESGMPKERFSAEFPKEGPSILRIQQVVRGDSAAYFCASSPNRDDTQYFGPGTRLTVL.